A single sample gave rise to the 27 T cell receptor beta chains below, sequenced in a study of tumor-infiltrating lymphocytes in primary liver carcinoma. A primer matching the constant region was used to make TCR beta cDNA from around 460 ng of total RNA. Slightly modified ARM-PCR with three nested multiplex PCR rounds yielded TCR beta libraries. The first two PCR rounds used TRBV1-TRBV30 primers with a Cbeta primer, approximately 10 cycles each. TCRdb re-analysed the multiplex PCR reads in MiXCR, keeping a single row per CDR3 protein. The sample has around 100,000 distinct CDR3 sequences, around two thirds seen once. Taking 20-30 mg of unsorted bulk tissue, the authors co-extracted RNA and DNA. The material sequenced was liver tumor tissue from sampling region 2. Subset described: tumor region T2, inferior pole. These receptors all stem from a woman aged 55-75 years with primary liver carcinoma and hepatitis B virus infection.

This rearrangement joins TRBV29-1 to TRBJ2-7; 10 positions agree with TRBD2. The J segment lost 3 bases and the V segment lost 7 bases, leaving 6 bases of the junction unmatched. The CDR3 spans 13 residues. Germline CDR1 and CDR2: SQVTM and ANQGSEA. The DNA for the CDR3 is TGCAGCGATGCTAGCGGGAGTGTCTACGAGCAGTACTTC. Protein sequence: CSDASGSVYEQYF.

Note on this clonotype: An end of the junction does not agree with germline; a read error may underlie this. The chain couples TRBV10-1 to TRBJ2-1; tentatively, D is TRBD1 (5 bases). This CDR3 contains 15 residues. Germline V gene sequence: CDR1 WNHNN, CDR2 SYGVQD (reference sequence). Here the CDR3 DNA reads TGCGCCAGCAGTGAGTCCGGTGCAGGGCACAATGAGCAGTTTTTC. The encoded protein is CASSESGAGHNEQFF.

On this clonotype: A much larger clone differs by one base, so this may be a read error. The CDR3 carries no conserved terminal phenylalanine or tryptophan, so it likely arises from a read error. The chain is built from TRBV10-3 and TRBJ1-1; D uncertain. In germline, CDR1 is ENHRY, CDR2 SYGVKD. V lost 0 bases to trimming and J lost 5 bases, with 13 bases between them. The CDR3 totals 15 residues. The CDR3 nucleotides read TGTGCCATCAGTGAGTCCCCGGGTGAATTAACTGAAGCTTTCCTT. It is translated as CAISESPGELTEAFL.

The chain recombines TRBV27 with TRBJ2-1; 10 nucleotides match TRBD2. The CDR3 extends over 17 amino acids. V gave up 5 bases and J gave up 8 bases; unmatched junction bases: 15. Germline loops: CDR1 MNHEY, CDR2 SMNVEV (reference sequence). CDR3 amino acids: CASSPQRTAGGFHEQFF. DNA for the CDR3: TGTGCCAGCAGTCCTCAGAGGACAGCGGGAGGGTTCCATGAGCAGTTCTTC.

The chain couples TRBV19 to TRBJ1-2; no reliable D call. V was cut by 7 bases and J by 1 base, with 13 bases left in between. Per germline, CDR1 LNHDA and CDR2 SQIVND (reference sequence). The CDR3 runs 14 residues. The CDR3 region has the DNA TGTGCCAGTATGGATTATTCAGTTAACTATGGCTACACCTTC. This codes for CASMDYSVNYGYTF.

This clonotype has only one observation. Given the absence of the conserved phenylalanine or tryptophan at the CDR3 end, a read error is likely. The chain has TRBV6-1 and TRBJ2-1; TRBD2 matches 10 bases. The germline V gene encodes CDR1 MNHNS and CDR2 SASEGT. CDR3 length: 17 residues. CDR3 loop: CGTLPFLAGAFYNEQFI. The CDR3 nucleotides are TGTGGCACCCTCCCGTTCCTAGCGGGAGCCTTCTACAATGAGCAGTTCATC.

The chain carries TRBV6-5 and TRBJ1-2; possibly TRBD1 for D (5 bases). The CDR3 loop spans 13 amino acids. Germline values: CDR1 MNHEY, CDR2 SVGAGI. V was shortened by 10 bases and J by 8 bases, with 20 bases between the two germline ends. For the CDR3, the DNA is TGTGCCAACAATTACTCGGGGGTTGGAGGCTACACCTTC. It is translated as CANNYSGVGGYTF.

This clonotype was counted at least ten times. The chain carries TRBV13 and TRBJ2-5; a possible D gene is TRBD2 (5 bases). With 4 bases removed from V and 5 bases from J, the gap between germline ends came to 14 bases. Germline V gene lookup returns CDR1 PRHDT and CDR2 FYEKMQ (reference sequence). The CDR3 runs 14 residues. CDR3 amino acids: CASSSSASRETQYF. The CDR3 DNA is TGTGCCAGCAGCTCGTCGGCTAGCAGGGAGACCCAGTACTTC.

Of note for this clonotype: The conserved closing phenylalanine or tryptophan is absent in this CDR3, likely reflecting a read error. The rearrangement links TRBV6-6 to TRBJ1-2, with D unclear. CDR1 MNHNY and CDR2 SVGAGI come from the germline V gene (reference sequence). The CDR3 consists of 11 residues. Here the CDR3 reads CTSTRNYGYTL. CDR3 nucleotide sequence: TGTACCAGCACCAGAAACTATGGCTACACCTTA.

In the case of this clonotype: An end of the junction does not agree with germline; a read error may underlie this. The chain has TRBV4-1 and TRBJ2-5; D call uncertain. This CDR3 comprises 14 residues. Germline CDR1 is MGHRA and CDR2 is YSYEKL. The CDR3 nucleotides are TGCGCCAGCAGCCAAGCAGTATACCAAGAGACCAAGTACTTC. It specifies CASSQAVYQETKYF.

To note about this clonotype: A much larger clone differs by one base, so this may be a read error. Written as DNA, the CDR3 is TGTGCCAGCTCTAAACAGGGGGCCTACGAGCAGTTCTTC. It is translated as CASSKQGAYEQFF. The J gene is TRBJ2-7, the V gene TRBV2; 9 bases map to TRBD1. The J call may be faulty, since TRBJ2-1 better matches the DNA end. This CDR3 contains 13 residues. CDR1 and CDR2 (germline): SNHLY, FYNNEI.

V gene TRBV24-1 combines with J gene TRBJ2-3; TRBD2 matches 12 bases. Germline V lookup: CDR1 KGHDR, CDR2 SFDVKD. J was trimmed by 4 bases and V by 4 bases; bases with no gene match: 5. This CDR3 contains 16 residues. The CDR3 DNA is TGTGCCACCAGTGACCGACTAGCGGGAGTCCCAGATACGCAGTATTTT. Encoded protein: CATSDRLAGVPDTQYF.

V is TRBV11-3 and J is TRBJ2-7; 12 bases align to TRBD1. Germline V gene sequence: CDR1 SGHNT, CDR2 YENEEA. There are 15 residues in the CDR3. The CDR3 here is CTNSLGTGGDYEQYF. Written as DNA, the CDR3 is TGTACCAACAGCCTCGGGACAGGGGGCGACTACGAGCAGTACTTC. Full variable domain (missing parts from reference TRBV11-3 and TRBJ2-7): EAGVVQSPRYKIIEKKQPVAFWCNPISGHNTLYWYLQNLGQGPELLIRYENEEAVDDSQLPKDRFSAERLKGVDSTLKIQPAELGDSAVYLCTNSLGTGGDYEQYFGPGTRLTVT.

Of note for this clonotype: A read error may produce the germline difference seen at one junction end. This rearrangement joins TRBV11-1 to TRBJ2-2, with a possible D match to TRBD2 (5 bases). This CDR3 is 17 amino acids long. Germline-derived CDR1 and CDR2 are SGHAT and FQDESV (reference sequence). CDR3 sequence (DNA): TGTGTCAGCAGCGCCCGGCCATTCCTAGTTAACACCGGGGAGCTCTTGTTT. Its translation: CVSSARPFLVNTGELLF.

This clonotype has a count of ten or more. The CDR3 here is CASSGTTSLTSYEQYF. For the CDR3, the DNA is TGTGCCAGCAGCGGGACTACTAGCCTAACCTCCTACGAGCAGTACTTC. The rearrangement links TRBV12-3 or TRBV12-4 to TRBJ2-7; TRBD2 aligns across 7 bases. With V trimmed by 6 bases and J by 0 bases, 11 bases remained unmatched. The CDR3 has 16 amino acids.

Points on this clonotype: One end of the junction does not line up with germline, which may come from a read error. The chain has TRBV6-2 or TRBV6-3 and TRBJ1-2; maybe TRBD1 (6 bases). This CDR3 has 15 residues. Germline V gene data show CDR1 as MNHEY and CDR2 as SVGEGT. This chain's CDR3 is CANSYSGTTFYGYTF. CDR3 coding DNA: TGTGCCAACAGTTACTCGGGGACAACTTTCTATGGCTACACCTTC.

Comment on this clonotype: The CDR3 does not close with the conserved phenylalanine or tryptophan, likely indicating a read error. In nucleotides, the CDR3 is TGCAGCGTTGCGCCTAGAGATGGGAGCACAGATACGCAGTATCTT. This translates into CSVAPRDGSTDTQYL. The rearrangement joins TRBV29-1 to TRBJ2-3; D is uncertain. V lost 4 bases to trimming and J lost 0 bases, with 14 bases between them. CDR1 is SQVTM and CDR2 is ANQGSEA in the germline V gene. The CDR3 extends over 15 amino acids.

Remarks on this clonotype: A much larger clone differs by one base, so this may be a read error. This chain connects TRBV28 to TRBJ1-5; D not certain. This CDR3 is built from 12 residues. V was pared by 10 bases and J by 4 bases, with 11 bases between. Germline V gene sequence: CDR1 MDHEN, CDR2 SYDVKM. For the CDR3, the DNA is TGTGCCACCTGTGTCGGTAATCAGCCCCAGCATTTT. It encodes CATCVGNQPQHF. Variable domain in full (rest from reference TRBV28 and TRBJ1-5): DVKVTQSSRYLVKRTGEKVFLECVQDMDHENMFWYRQDPGLGLRLIYFSYDVKMKEKGDIPEGYSVSREKKERFSLILESASTNQTSMYLCATCVGNQPQHFGDGTRLSIL.

Details on this clonotype: The junction does not match germline at one end; this may be a read error. The chain is built from TRBV5-6 and TRBJ1-5; D unclear. The germline V gene encodes CDR1 SGHDT and CDR2 YYEEEE. The CDR3 has 15 residues. The CDR3 sequence: CAISSQRAGNQPQHF. In DNA form, the CDR3 reads TGTGCCATCAGCTCCCAACGGGCAGGCAATCAGCCCCAGCATTTT.

About this clonotype itself: At one end, the junction sequence differs from germline, possibly due to a read error. This chain joins TRBV28 and TRBJ1-2; a weak D match, TRBD1 (5 bases). The CDR3 is made up of 12 amino acids. Germline CDR1 MDHEN, CDR2 SYDVKM. In nucleotides, the CDR3 is TGTGACAGCTGGGGCAGCCTCTATGGCTACACCTTC. Its translation: CDSWGSLYGYTF.

Comments on this clonotype: One end of the junction is discordant with germline, which a read error may explain. The chain's CDR3 is CVSSYSRGDTEAFF. DNA for the CDR3: TGTGTCAGCAGTTACTCAAGGGGAGACACTGAAGCTTTCTTT. V usage is TRBV6-5 and J usage is TRBJ1-1; possible D gene TRBD1, 5 bases. This CDR3 spans 14 amino acids. The germline CDR1 and CDR2 sequences are MNHEY and SVGAGI.

This clonotype was observed a single time. At one end, the junction sequence differs from germline, possibly due to a read error. V usage is TRBV11-2 and J usage is TRBJ2-1; 7 nucleotides align to TRBD1. The CDR3 extends over 17 amino acids. The germline V gene encodes CDR1 SGHAT and CDR2 FQNNGV. The CDR3 region is CANSLVCLTGTYNERFF. The CDR3 DNA follows: TGTGCCAACAGCTTAGTGTGCCTGACAGGGACGTACAATGAGCGGTTCTTC. Variable domain in full (rest from reference TRBV11-2 and TRBJ2-1): EAGVAQSPRYKIIEKRQSVAFWCNPISGHATLYWYQQILGQGPKLLIQFQNNGVVDDSQLPKDRFSAERLKGVDSTLKIQPAKLEDSAVYLCANSLVCLTGTYNERFFGPGTRLTVL.

About this clonotype itself: This may be a read error, as it is one base from a much larger clone. The V gene is TRBV12-3 or TRBV12-4, the J gene TRBJ2-5; no clear D. CDR3 length: 13 amino acids. Between the trimmed V and J ends, which lost 7 bases and 3 bases, there was a span of 12 bases. The CDR3 region is CASNMGKKETQYF. CDR3 bases: TGTGCCAGCAATATGGGCAAGAAAGAGACCCAGTACTTC.

As concerns this clonotype: This CDR3 fails to terminate in the conserved phenylalanine or tryptophan, so it likely reflects a read error. The chain carries TRBV13 and TRBJ2-1, with TRBD2 matching 7 bases. V was clipped by 5 bases and J by 5 bases; unmatched bases: 12. Per the germline V gene, CDR1 is PRHDT and CDR2 is FYEKMQ (reference sequence). This CDR3 is 16 amino acids long. CDR3 DNA: TGTGCCAGCAGCCCTAGCGGAGCTAACATCGACAATGAGCAGTTCTTA. Protein sequence: CASSPSGANIDNEQFL.

In regard to this clonotype: A read error is possible here, since a much larger clone lies one base away. The chain has TRBV5-1 and TRBJ1-5; TRBD1 matches at 11 bases. Germline V gives CDR1 SGHRS, CDR2 YFSETQ. Losses at the gene ends were 0 bases for V and 8 bases for J; bases not matched to a gene: 16. This CDR3 is 19 amino acids long. The CDR3: CASSLAGTGGALRDKPQHF. Written as DNA, the CDR3 is TGCGCCAGCAGCTTGGCCGGGACAGGGGGTGCCCTTCGGGATAAGCCCCAGCATTTT.

In this sample, this clonotype turned up many times. Sequence at one end of the junction differs from germline and may be a read error. The genes are TRBV12-3 or TRBV12-4 and TRBJ2-1; TRBD2 might be the D (6 bases). The length of the CDR3 is 17 residues. The CDR3 reads CASSFGEWGSGMFEQFF. The DNA of the CDR3 is TGTGCCAGCAGTTTCGGAGAGTGGGGTAGCGGCATGTTCGAGCAATTCTTC.

Notes on this clonotype: This may be a read error, as it is one base from a much larger clone. V gene TRBV28 combines with J gene TRBJ1-5; D possibly corresponds to TRBD1 (5 bases). The V end lost 7 bases, the J end lost 2 bases, and 18 bases lay between the germline ends. This CDR3 contains 16 residues. Germline CDR1 is MDHEN and CDR2 is SYDVKM. CDR3 loop: CASNFRGDWGNQPQHF. The CDR3, as DNA: TGTGCCAGCAATTTCCGAGGGGACTGGGGCAATCAGCCCCAGCATTTT.